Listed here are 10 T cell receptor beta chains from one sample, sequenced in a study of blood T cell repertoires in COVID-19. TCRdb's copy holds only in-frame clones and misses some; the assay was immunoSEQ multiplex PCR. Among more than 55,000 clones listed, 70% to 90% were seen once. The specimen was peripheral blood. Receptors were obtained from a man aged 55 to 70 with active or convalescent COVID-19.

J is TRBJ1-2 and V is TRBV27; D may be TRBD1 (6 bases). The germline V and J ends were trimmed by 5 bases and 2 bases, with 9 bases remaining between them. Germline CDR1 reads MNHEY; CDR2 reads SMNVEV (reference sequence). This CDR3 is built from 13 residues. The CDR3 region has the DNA TGTGCCAGCAGTCCTCAGGGGAACTATGGCTACACCTTC. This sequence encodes CASSPQGNYGYTF.

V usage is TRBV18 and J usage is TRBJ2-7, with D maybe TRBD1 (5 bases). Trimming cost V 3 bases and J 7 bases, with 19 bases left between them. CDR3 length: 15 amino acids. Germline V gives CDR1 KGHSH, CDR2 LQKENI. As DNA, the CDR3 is TGTGCCAGCTCACCGCAGGGTTTAGGGCAACGGGAGCAGTACTTC. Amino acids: CASSPQGLGQREQYF.

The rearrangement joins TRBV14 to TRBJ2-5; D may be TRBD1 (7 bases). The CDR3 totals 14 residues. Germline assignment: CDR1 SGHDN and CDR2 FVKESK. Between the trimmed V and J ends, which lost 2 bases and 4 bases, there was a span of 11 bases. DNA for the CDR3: TGTGCCAGCAGCCAACGACAGGGAGGAGAGACCCAGTACTTC. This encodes CASSQRQGGETQYF.

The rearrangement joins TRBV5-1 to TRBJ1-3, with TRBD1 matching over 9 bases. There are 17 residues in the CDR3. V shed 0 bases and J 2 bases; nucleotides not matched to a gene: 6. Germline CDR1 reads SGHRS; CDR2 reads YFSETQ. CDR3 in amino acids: CASSLAGTGNAGNTIYF. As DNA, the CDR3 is TGCGCCAGCAGCTTGGCCGGGACAGGGAACGCTGGAAACACCATATATTTT. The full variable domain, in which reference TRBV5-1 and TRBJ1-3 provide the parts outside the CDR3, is KAGVTQTPRYLIKTRGQQVTLSCSPISGHRSVSWYQQTPGQGLQFLFEYFSETQRNKGNFPGRFSGRQFSNSRSEMNVSTLELGDSALYLCASSLAGTGNAGNTIYFGEGSWLTVV.

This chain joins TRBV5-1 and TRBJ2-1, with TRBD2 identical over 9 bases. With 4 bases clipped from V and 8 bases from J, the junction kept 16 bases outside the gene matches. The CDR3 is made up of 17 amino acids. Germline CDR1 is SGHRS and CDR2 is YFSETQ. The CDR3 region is CASSPEAAGGPHDEQFF. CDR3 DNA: TGCGCCAGCAGCCCGGAGGCGGCGGGAGGGCCTCACGATGAGCAGTTCTTC.

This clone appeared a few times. This CDR3 is CASSFSAQETQYF. In DNA form, the CDR3 reads TGTGCCAGTTCCTTTAGCGCTCAAGAGACCCAGTACTTC. The chain recombines TRBV19 with TRBJ2-5; D is perhaps TRBD2 (5 bases). The CDR3 is 13 residues long. From germline, CDR1 is LNHDA and CDR2 SQIVND (reference sequence). With 8 bases removed from V and 2 bases from J, the gap between germline ends came to 12 bases.

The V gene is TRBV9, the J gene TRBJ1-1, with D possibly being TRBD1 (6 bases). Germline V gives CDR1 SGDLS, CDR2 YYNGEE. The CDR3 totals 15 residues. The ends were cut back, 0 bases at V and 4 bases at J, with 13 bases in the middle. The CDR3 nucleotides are TGTGCCAGCAGCGTAGCAGCAGGGGCAAGCACTGAAGCTTTCTTT. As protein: CASSVAAGASTEAFF.

The CDR3 protein is CASSLFSGTSGGRYNEQFF. CDR3 DNA: TGTGCCAGCAGCCTTTTTTCCGGGACTAGCGGGGGGCGCTACAATGAGCAGTTCTTC. This chain joins TRBV3-1 (or the pseudogene TRBV3-2) and TRBJ2-1; 15 bases fit TRBD2. The ends lost 4 bases at V and 3 bases at J; junction bases unmatched: 10. The CDR3 is made up of 19 amino acids. The germline gives CDR1 LGHDT, CDR2 YNNKEL (reference sequence).

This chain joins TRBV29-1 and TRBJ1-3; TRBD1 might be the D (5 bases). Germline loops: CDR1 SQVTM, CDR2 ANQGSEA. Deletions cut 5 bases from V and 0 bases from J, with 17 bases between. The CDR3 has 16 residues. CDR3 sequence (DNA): TGCAGCGTTTTGACCCAGGGCCTGGGCTCTGGAAACACCATATATTTT. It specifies CSVLTQGLGSGNTIYF.

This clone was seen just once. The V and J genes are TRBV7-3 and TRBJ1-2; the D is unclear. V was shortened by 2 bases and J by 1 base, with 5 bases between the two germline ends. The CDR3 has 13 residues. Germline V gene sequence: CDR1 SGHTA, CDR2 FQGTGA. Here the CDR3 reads CASSLADNYGYTF. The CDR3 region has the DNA TGTGCCAGCAGCTTAGCAGATAACTATGGCTACACCTTC. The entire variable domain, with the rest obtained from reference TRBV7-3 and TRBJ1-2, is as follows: GAGVSQTPSNKVTEKGKYVELRCDPISGHTALYWYRQSLGQGPEFLIYFQGTGAADDSGLPNDRFFAVRPEGSVSTLKIQRTERGDSAVYLCASSLADNYGYTFGSGTRLTVV.